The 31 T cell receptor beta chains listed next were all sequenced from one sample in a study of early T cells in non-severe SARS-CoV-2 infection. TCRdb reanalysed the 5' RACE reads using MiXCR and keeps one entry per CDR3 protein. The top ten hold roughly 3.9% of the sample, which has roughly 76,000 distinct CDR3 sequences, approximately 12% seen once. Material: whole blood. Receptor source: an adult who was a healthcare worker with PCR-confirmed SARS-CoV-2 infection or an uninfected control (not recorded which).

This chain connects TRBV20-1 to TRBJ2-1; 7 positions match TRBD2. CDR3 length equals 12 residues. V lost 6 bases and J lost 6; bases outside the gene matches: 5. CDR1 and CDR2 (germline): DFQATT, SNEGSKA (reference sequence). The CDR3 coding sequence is TGCAGTGCGGGGACTATGGGCAATGAGCAGTTCTTC. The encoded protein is CSAGTMGNEQFF.

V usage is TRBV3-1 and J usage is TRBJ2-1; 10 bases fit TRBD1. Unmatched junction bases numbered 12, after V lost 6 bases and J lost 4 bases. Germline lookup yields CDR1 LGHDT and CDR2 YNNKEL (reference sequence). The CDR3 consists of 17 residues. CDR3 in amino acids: CASRQTGGYFNYNEQFF. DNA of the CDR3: TGTGCCAGCAGACAGACAGGGGGCTATTTTAATTACAATGAGCAGTTCTTC.

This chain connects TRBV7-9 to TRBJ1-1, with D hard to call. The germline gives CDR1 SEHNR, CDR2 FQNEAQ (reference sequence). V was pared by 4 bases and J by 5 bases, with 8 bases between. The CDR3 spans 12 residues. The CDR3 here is CASSWEGTEAFF. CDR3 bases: TGTGCCAGCAGCTGGGAAGGGACTGAAGCTTTCTTT.

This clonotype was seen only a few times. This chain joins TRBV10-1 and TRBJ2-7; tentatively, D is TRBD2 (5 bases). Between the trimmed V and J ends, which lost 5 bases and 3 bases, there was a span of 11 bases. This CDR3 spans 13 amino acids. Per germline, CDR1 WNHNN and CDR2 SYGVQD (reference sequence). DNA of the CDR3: TGCGCCAGCAGTCCCGGGATCCTCTACGAGCAGTACTTC. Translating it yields CASSPGILYEQYF.

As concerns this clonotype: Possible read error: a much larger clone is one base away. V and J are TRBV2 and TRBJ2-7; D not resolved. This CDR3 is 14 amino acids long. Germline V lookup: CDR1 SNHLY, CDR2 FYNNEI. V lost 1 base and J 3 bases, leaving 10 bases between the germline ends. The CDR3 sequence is CASSEGPRDYEQYF. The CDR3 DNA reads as TGTGCCAGCAGTGAAGGGCCCCGAGACTACGAGCAGTACTTC.

In DNA form, the CDR3 reads TGTGCCAGCAGCCCTAGCGGGAGCGCCTACAATGAGCAGTTCTTC. Its translation is CASSPSGSAYNEQFF. The chain uses TRBV27 and TRBJ2-1, with 10 bases that match TRBD2. V was clipped by 6 bases and J by 2 bases; unmatched bases: 4. The V gene's germline CDR1 is MNHEY and CDR2 SMNVEV (reference sequence). This CDR3 has 15 amino acids.

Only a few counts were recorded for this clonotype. The CDR3 sequence is CASSLGTPQRETQYF. The CDR3 bases are TGTGCCAGCAGCTTAGGGACCCCGCAAAGGGAGACCCAGTACTTC. This chain links TRBV5-4 with TRBJ2-5; the D call may be TRBD1 or TRBD2 (5 bases each). This CDR3 is 15 amino acids long. The V gene's germline CDR1 is SGHNT and CDR2 YYREEE (reference sequence). V was shortened by 2 bases and J by 5 bases, with 16 bases between the two germline ends.

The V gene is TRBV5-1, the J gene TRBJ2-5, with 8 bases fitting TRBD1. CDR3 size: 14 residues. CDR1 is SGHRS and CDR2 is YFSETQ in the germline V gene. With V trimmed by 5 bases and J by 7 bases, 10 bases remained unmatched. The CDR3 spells CASRRDRGGGTQYF. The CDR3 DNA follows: TGCGCCAGCAGACGTGACAGGGGAGGCGGGACCCAGTACTTC.

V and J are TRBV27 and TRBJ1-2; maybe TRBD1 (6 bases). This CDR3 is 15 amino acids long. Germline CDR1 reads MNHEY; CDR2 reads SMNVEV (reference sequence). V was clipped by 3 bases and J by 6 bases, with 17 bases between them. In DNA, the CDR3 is TGTGCCAGCAGTTTCGTCAGGGGCCCCCCAGATGGCTACACCTTC. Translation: CASSFVRGPPDGYTF.

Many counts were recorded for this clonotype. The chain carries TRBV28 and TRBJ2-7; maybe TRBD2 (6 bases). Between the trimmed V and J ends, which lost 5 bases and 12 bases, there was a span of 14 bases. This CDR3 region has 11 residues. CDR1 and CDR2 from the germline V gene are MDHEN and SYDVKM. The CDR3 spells CASSGWGEWYF. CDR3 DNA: TGTGCCAGCAGTGGTTGGGGGGAGTGGTACTTC.

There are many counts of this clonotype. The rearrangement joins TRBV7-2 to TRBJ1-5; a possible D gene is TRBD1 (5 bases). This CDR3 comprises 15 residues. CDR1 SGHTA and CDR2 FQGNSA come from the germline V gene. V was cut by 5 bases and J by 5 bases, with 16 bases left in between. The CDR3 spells CASSAQMGGHQPQHF. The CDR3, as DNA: TGTGCCAGCAGCGCCCAAATGGGGGGTCATCAGCCCCAGCATTTT.

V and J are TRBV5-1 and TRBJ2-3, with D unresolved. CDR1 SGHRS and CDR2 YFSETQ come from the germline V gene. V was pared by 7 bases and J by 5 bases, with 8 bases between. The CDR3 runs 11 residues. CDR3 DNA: TGCGCCAGCGGAAGGGAAGATACGCAGTATTTT. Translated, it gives CASGREDTQYF.

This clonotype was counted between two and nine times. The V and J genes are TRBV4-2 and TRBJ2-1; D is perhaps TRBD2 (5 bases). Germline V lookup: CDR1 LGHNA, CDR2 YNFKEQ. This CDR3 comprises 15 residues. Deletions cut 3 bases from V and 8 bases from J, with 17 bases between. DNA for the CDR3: TGTGCCAGCAGCCACCTGGCGGGCCTTGGCGATGAGCAGTTCTTC. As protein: CASSHLAGLGDEQFF.

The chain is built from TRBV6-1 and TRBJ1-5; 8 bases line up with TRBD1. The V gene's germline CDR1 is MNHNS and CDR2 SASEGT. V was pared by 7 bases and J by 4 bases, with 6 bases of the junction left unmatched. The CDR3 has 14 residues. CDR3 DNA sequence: TGTGCCAGCAAAGACAGGGGAGGGAATCAGCCCCAGCATTTT. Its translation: CASKDRGGNQPQHF.

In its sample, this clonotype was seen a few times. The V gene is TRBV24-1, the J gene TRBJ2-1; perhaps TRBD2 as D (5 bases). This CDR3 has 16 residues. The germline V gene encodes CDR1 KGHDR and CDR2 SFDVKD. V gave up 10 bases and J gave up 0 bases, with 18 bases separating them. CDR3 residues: CATEAVFAGSYNEQFF. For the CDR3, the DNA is TGTGCCACTGAAGCGGTGTTTGCGGGCTCCTACAATGAGCAGTTCTTC.

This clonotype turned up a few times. CDR3 nucleotides: TGTGCCAGCAGCTCCGATCGGGGGGAGCAGTACTTC. It encodes CASSSDRGEQYF. The V gene is TRBV7-8, the J gene TRBJ2-7, with D possibly TRBD2 on 6 matching bases. The V end was cut by 4 bases, the J end by 7 bases, with 11 bases between. Germline lookup yields CDR1 SGHVS and CDR2 FQNEAQ. The CDR3 loop spans 12 amino acids.

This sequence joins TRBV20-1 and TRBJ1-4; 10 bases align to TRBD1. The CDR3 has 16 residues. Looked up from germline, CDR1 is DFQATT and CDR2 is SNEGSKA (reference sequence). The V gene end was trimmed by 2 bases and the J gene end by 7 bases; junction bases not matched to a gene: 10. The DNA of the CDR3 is TGCAGTGCTAGACGACAGGGGGCGGCTGGAATTGAAAAACTGTTTTTT. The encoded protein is CSARRQGAAGIEKLFF.

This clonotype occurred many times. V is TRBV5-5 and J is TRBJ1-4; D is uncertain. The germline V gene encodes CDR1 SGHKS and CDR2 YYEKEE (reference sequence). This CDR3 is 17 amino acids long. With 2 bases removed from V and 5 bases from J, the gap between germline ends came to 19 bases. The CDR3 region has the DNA TGTGCCAGCAGCTTCAGAACACGACAAGCTAGAAATGAAAAACTGTTTTTT. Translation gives CASSFRTRQARNEKLFF.

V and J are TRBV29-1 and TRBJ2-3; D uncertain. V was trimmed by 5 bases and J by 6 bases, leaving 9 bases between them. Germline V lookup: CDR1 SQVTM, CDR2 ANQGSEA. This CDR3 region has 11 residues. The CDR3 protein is CSVHPGDTQYF. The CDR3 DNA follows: TGCAGCGTTCACCCTGGGGATACGCAGTATTTT.

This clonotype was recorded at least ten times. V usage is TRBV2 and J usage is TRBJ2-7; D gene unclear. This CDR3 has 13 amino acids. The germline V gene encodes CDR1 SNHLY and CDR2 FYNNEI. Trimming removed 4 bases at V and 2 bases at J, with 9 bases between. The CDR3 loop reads CASSVPITYEQYF. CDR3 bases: TGTGCCAGCAGTGTGCCCATCACCTACGAGCAGTACTTC.

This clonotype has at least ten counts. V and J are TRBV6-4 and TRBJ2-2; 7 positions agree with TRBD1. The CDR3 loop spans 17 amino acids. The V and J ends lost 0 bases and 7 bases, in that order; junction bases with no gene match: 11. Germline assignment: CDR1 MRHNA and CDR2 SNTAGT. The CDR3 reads CASSDSNRGWANGELFF. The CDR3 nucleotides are TGTGCCAGCAGTGACTCGAACAGGGGATGGGCCAACGGGGAGCTGTTTTTT.

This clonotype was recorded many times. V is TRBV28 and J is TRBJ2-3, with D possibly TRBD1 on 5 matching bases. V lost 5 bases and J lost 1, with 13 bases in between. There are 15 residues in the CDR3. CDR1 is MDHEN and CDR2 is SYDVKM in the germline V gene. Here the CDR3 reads CASSLGQLRTDTQYF. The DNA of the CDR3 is TGTGCCAGCAGTCTAGGACAACTTCGCACAGATACGCAGTATTTT. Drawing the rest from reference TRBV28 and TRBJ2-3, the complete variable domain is DVKVTQSSRYLVKRTGEKVFLECVQDMDHENMFWYRQDPGLGLRLIYFSYDVKMKEKGDIPEGYSVSREKKERFSLILESASTNQTSMYLCASSLGQLRTDTQYFGPGTRLTVL.

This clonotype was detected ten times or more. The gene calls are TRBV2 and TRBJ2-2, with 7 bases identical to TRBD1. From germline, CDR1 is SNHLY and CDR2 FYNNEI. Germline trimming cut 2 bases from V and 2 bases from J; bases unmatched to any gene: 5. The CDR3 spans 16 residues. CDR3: CASSERGGANTGELFF. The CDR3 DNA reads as TGTGCCAGCAGTGAAAGAGGGGGCGCTAACACCGGGGAGCTGTTTTTT.

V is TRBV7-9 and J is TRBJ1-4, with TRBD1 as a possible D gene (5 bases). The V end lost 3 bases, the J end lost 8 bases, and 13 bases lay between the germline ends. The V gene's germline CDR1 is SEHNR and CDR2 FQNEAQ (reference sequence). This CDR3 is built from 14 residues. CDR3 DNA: TGTGCCAGCAGCTTTCAGGGTGGCGGCGAAAAACTGTTTTTT. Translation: CASSFQGGGEKLFF.

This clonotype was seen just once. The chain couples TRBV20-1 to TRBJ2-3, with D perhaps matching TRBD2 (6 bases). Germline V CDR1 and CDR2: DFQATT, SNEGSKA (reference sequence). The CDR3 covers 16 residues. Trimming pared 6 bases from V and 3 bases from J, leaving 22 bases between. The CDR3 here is CSAILARGVRTDTQYF. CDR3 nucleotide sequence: TGCAGTGCCATACTAGCAAGGGGAGTGAGGACAGATACGCAGTATTTT.

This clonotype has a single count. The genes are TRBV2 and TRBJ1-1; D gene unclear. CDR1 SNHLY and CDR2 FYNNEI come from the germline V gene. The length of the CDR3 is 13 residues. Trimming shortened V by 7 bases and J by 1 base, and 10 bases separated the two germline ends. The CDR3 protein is CASKGDRNTEAFF. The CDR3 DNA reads TGTGCCAGCAAAGGAGATAGGAACACTGAAGCTTTCTTT.

This chain's CDR3 is CAVSGGAVDGYTF. The CDR3 DNA follows: TGCGCCGTATCTGGGGGCGCGGTTGATGGCTACACCTTC. This sequence joins TRBV29-1 and TRBJ1-2; perhaps TRBD1 as D (6 bases). Germline V gene sequence: CDR1 SQVTM, CDR2 ANQGSEA. CDR3 length: 13 amino acids. Full variable domain (remainder filled in from reference TRBV29-1 and TRBJ1-2): SAVISQKPSRDICQRGTSLTIQCQVDSQVTMMFWYRQQPGQSLTLIATANQGSEATYESGFVIDKFPISRPNLTFSTLTVSNMSPEDSSIYLCAVSGGAVDGYTFGSGTRLTVV.

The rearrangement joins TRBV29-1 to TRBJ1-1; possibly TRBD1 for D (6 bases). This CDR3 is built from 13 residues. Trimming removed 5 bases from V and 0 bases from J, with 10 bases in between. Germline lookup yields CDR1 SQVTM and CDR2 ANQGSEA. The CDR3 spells CSVLDSLNTEAFF. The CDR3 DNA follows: TGCAGCGTTCTGGACAGCTTGAACACTGAAGCTTTCTTT.

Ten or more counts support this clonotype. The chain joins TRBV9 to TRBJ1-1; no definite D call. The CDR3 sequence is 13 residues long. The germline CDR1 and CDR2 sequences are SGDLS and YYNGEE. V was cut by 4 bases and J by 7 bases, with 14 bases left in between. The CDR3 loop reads CASSLEGVGEAFF. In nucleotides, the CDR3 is TGTGCCAGCAGCCTAGAGGGAGTGGGTGAAGCTTTCTTT.

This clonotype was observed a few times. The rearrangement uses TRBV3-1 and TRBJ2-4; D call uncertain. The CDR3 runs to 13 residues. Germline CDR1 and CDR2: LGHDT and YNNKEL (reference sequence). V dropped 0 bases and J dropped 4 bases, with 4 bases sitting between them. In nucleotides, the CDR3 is TGTGCCAGCAGCCAAGATTGGAAAAACATTCAGTACTTC. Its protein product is CASSQDWKNIQYF.

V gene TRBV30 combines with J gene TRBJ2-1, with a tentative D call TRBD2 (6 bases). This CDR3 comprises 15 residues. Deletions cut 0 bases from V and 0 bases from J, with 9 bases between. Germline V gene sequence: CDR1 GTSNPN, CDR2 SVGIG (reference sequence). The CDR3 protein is CAWSVLRGSYNEQFF. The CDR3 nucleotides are TGTGCCTGGAGTGTTTTGCGGGGCTCCTACAATGAGCAGTTCTTC. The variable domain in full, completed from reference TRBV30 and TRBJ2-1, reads SQTIHQWPATLVQPVGSPLSLECTVEGTSNPNLYWYRQAAGRGLQLLFYSVGIGQISSEVPQNLSASRPQDRQFILSSKKLLLSDSGFYLCAWSVLRGSYNEQFFGPGTRLTVL.